The TCR beta chain under discussion was sequenced for a study of shared clonotypes between healthy human individuals. Some clones are missing from TCRdb's copy, which holds only in-frame ones; the method was immunoSEQ multiplex PCR. In the table there are about 2.3 million clones, over 85% of which are singletons. There are 14 residues in the CDR3. Looked up from germline, CDR1 is SGHTA and CDR2 is FQGNSA. V was cut by 3 bases and J by 5 bases, with 13 bases left in between. The J gene is TRBJ1-2, the V gene TRBV7-2; possible D gene TRBD1, 5 bases. The clonotype originates from a man in his late teens or twenties in good health. Some clones in this sample may be carry-over from other donors' samples. The specimen sequenced was naive CD4+ T cells from PBMCs. The subset is: CD45RA+ positively selected. The CDR3 here is CASSFQGGQYGYTF. CDR3 sequence (DNA): TGTGCCAGCAGCTTCCAGGGAGGTCAATATGGCTACACCTTC. The variable domain in full, with the rest retrieved from reference TRBV7-2 and TRBJ1-2, is GAGVSQSPSNKVTEKGKDVELRCDPISGHTALYWYRQSLGQGLEFLIYFQGNSAPDKSGLPSDRFSAERTGGSVSTLTIQRTQQEDSAVYLCASSFQGGQYGYTFGSGTRLTVV.